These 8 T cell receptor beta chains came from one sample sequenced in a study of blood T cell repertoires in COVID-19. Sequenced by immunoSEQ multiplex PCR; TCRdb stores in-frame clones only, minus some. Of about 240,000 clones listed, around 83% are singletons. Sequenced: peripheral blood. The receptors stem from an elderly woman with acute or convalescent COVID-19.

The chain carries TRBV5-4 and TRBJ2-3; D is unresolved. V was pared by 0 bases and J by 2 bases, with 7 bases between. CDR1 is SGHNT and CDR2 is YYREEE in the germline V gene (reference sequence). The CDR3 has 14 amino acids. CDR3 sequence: CASSLASVTDTQYF. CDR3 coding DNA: TGTGCCAGCAGCTTGGCGAGCGTCACAGATACGCAGTATTTT.

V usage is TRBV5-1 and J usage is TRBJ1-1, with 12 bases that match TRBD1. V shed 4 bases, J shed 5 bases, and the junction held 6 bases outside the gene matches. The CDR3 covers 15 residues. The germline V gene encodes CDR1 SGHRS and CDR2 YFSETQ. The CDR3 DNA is TGCGCCAGCAGCCCGGGACAGGGGGCGAGGACTGAAGCTTTCTTT. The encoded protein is CASSPGQGARTEAFF.

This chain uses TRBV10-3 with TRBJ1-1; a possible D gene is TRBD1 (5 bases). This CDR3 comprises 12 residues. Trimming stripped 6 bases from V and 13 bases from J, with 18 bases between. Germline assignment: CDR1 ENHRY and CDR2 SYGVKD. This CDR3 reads CAIRTTGEDLFF. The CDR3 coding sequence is TGTGCCATCAGGACGACGGGGGAGGACCTTTTCTTT.

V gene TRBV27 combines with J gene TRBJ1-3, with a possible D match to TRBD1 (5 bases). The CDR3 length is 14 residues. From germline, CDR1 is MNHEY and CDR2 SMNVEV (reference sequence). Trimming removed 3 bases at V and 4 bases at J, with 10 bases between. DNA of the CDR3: TGTGCCAGCAGTTTCGGGGGACCAGGAAACACCATATATTTT. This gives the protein CASSFGGPGNTIYF.

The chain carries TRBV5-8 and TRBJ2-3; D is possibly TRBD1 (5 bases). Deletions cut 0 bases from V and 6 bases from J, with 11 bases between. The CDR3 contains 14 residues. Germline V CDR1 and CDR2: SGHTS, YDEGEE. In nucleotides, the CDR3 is TGTGCCAGCAGCTTGGGATTGTCAGGGGATACGCAGTATTTT. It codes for CASSLGLSGDTQYF.

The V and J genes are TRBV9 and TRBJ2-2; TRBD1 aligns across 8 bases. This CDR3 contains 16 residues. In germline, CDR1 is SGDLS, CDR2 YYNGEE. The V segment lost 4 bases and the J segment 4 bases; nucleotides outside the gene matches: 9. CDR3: CASSPWDRRGTGELFF. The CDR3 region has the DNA TGTGCCAGCAGCCCTTGGGACAGGAGGGGCACCGGGGAGCTGTTTTTT.

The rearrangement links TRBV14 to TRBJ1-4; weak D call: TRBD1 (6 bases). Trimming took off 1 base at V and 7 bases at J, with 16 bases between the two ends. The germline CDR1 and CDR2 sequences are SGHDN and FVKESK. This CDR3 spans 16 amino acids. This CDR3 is CASSQGQGYGGEKLFF. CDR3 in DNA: TGTGCCAGCAGCCAAGGTCAGGGGTATGGTGGTGAAAAACTGTTTTTT. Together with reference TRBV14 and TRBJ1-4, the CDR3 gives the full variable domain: EAGVTQFPSHSVIEKGQTVTLRCDPISGHDNLYWYRRVMGKEIKFLLHFVKESKQDESGMPNNRFLAERTGGTYSTLKVQPAELEDSGVYFCASSQGQGYGGEKLFFGSGTQLSVL.

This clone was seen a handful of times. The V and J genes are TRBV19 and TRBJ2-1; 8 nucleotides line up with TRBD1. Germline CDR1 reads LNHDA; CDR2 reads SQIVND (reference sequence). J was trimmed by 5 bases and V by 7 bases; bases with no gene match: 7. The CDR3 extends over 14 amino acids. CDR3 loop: CASNTGGQHNEQFF. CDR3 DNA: TGTGCCAGTAATACAGGGGGGCAACACAATGAGCAGTTCTTC.